This T cell receptor beta chain was sequenced during a study of tumor-infiltrating lymphocytes in oesophageal squamous cell carcinoma. The germline V gene has CDR1 MDHEN and CDR2 SYDVKM. The germline V and J ends were trimmed by 7 bases and 0 bases, with 9 bases remaining between them. The CDR3 has 13 residues. This clonotype counts as medium-sized. TCRdb reprocessed the PCR reads via MiXCR and lists one record per CDR3 protein. In the table there are around 20,000 distinct CDR3 sequences, nearly 45% of which are singletons. This chain uses TRBV28 with TRBJ1-2; possibly TRBD1 for D (6 bases). Sequencing was performed on esophageal tumor tissue. The receptor's source is a male donor with esophageal squamous cell carcinoma. Written as DNA, the CDR3 is TGTGCCAGCACCGGACAGACTAACTATGGCTACACCTTC. This translates into CASTGQTNYGYTF.